Below, one T cell receptor (beta chain) is given with its context. The data originate from a study of beta chain features in type 1 diabetes. The germline gives CDR1 SQVTM, CDR2 ANQGSEA. The length of the CDR3 is 15 residues. J lost 0 bases, V lost 6 bases, and 9 bases had no gene match. The isolated RNA, all of it, was reverse transcribed, so expressed TCRB transcripts were what got sequenced. Some clones are missing from TCRdb's copy, which holds only in-frame ones; the method was immunoSEQ multiplex PCR. Seen here are hundreds of thousands of clones, around 16% observed once, and the top ten hold 0.07% to 0.095%. Central memory, naive, regulatory and stem cell-like memory CD4+ cells were sorted by CD45RO/CCR7/CD25/CD127/CD95/CD27.

Sequenced input: naive CD4+ T cells from blood. V is TRBV29-1 and J is TRBJ1-1; 8 bases align to TRBD1. This TCR was recovered from a man aged 18 to 30 in good health. The CDR3 here is CSVIRQGTVNTEAFF. Here the CDR3 DNA reads TGCAGCGTCATCCGACAGGGGACGGTGAACACTGAAGCTTTCTTT.